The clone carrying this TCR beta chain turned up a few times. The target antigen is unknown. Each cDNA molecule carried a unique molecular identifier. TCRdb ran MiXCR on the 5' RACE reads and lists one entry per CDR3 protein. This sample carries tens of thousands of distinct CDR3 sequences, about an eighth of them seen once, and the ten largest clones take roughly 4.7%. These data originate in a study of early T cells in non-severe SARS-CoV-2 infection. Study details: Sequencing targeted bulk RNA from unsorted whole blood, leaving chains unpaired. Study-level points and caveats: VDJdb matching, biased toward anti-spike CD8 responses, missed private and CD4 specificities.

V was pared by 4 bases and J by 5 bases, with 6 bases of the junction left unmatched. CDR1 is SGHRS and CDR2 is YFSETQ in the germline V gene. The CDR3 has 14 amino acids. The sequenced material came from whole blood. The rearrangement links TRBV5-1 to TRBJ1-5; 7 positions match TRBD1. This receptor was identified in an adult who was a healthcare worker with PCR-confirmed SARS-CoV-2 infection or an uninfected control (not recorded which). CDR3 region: CASSVGQGDQPQHF. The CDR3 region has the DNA TGCGCCAGCAGCGTAGGGCAGGGGGATCAGCCCCAGCATTTT.